This passage covers 28 T cell receptor beta chains from one sample sequenced in a study of siplizumab effects on memory and regulatory T cells. Only in-frame clones appear in the TCRdb table, and some are missing; sequencing was by immunoSEQ multiplex PCR. The sample shows some 97,000 clones, approximately 90% of them seen only once. Sequencing was carried out using Tregs sorted from blood. All receptors come from a human donor in good health.

J is TRBJ2-5 and V is TRBV18; TRBD1 matches 11 bases. V trimming: 6 bases; J trimming: 2 bases; junction bases outside the gene matches: 8. Germline V lookup: CDR1 KGHSH, CDR2 LQKENI. This CDR3 comprises 16 residues. CDR3: CASSYSGTGGQETQYF. The CDR3 DNA sequence: TGTGCCAGCTCCTACTCCGGGACAGGGGGTCAAGAGACCCAGTACTTC.

This clone was counted once. The CDR3 region is CASRDSGREETQYF. CDR3 nucleotide sequence: TGTGCCAGTAGGGATAGCGGGAGGGAAGAGACCCAGTACTTC. V and J are TRBV19 and TRBJ2-5; TRBD2 matches at 11 bases. In germline, CDR1 is LNHDA, CDR2 SQIVND (reference sequence). The CDR3 length is 14 residues. J lost 3 bases, V lost 6 bases, and 3 bases had no gene match. The full variable domain, rest sourced from reference TRBV19 and TRBJ2-5, is DGGITQSPKYLFRKEGQNVTLSCEQNLNHDAMYWYRQDPGQGLRLIYYSQIVNDFQKGDIAEGYSVSREKKESFPLTVTSAQKNPTAFYLCASRDSGREETQYFGPGTRLLVL.

This clone was recorded a few times. This chain joins TRBV6-5 and TRBJ1-1; no firm D call. The CDR3 spans 13 residues. Germline assignment: CDR1 MNHEY and CDR2 SVGAGI. Trimming shortened V by 7 bases and J by 3 bases, and 12 bases separated the two germline ends. CDR3 loop: CASTTRHHTEAFF. As DNA, the CDR3 is TGTGCCAGCACCACACGGCATCACACTGAAGCTTTCTTT.

The rearrangement links TRBV6-5 to TRBJ1-1, with a weak D call TRBD1 (5 bases). CDR1 and CDR2 (germline): MNHEY, SVGAGI. The CDR3 loop spans 15 amino acids. V dropped 7 bases and J dropped 7 bases, with 22 bases sitting between them. In DNA, the CDR3 is TGTGCCAGCAATCCGTGGGGCCGGGCAGGGAGTGAAGCTTTCTTT. It specifies CASNPWGRAGSEAFF.

The chain links TRBV11-3 to TRBJ2-3; D may correspond to TRBD1 or TRBD2 (5 bases each). The CDR3 is 14 residues long. Germline CDR1 reads SGHNT; CDR2 reads YENEEA. The V end lost 5 bases, the J end lost 0 bases, and 9 bases lay between the germline ends. The CDR3 loop is CASSPGRSTDTQYF. In DNA, the CDR3 is TGTGCCAGCAGCCCGGGACGTAGCACAGATACGCAGTATTTT.

The chain recombines TRBV28 with TRBJ1-1, with 8 bases aligning to TRBD1. Germline V gene lookup returns CDR1 MDHEN and CDR2 SYDVKM. The CDR3 has 15 residues. V lost 4 bases, J lost 6 bases, and 10 bases stayed unmatched. This chain's CDR3 is CASSSFDRGRAEAFF. CDR3 DNA: TGTGCCAGCAGTTCCTTCGACAGGGGTCGGGCTGAAGCTTTCTTT.

This chain joins TRBV5-1 and TRBJ1-2, with 8 nucleotides matching TRBD1. Germline V CDR1 and CDR2: SGHRS, YFSETQ. The CDR3 contains 15 residues. After removal of 3 bases from V and 8 bases from J, the junction contained 12 bases not matched to a gene. The CDR3: CASSSRQGRMEGYTF. The DNA of the CDR3 is TGCGCCAGCAGCTCCAGACAGGGGAGGATGGAAGGCTACACCTTC.

V gene TRBV6-5 combines with J gene TRBJ2-1, with D perhaps TRBD1 (5 bases). Trimming pared 4 bases from V and 9 bases from J, leaving 16 bases between. CDR3 size: 14 residues. Germline V gene data show CDR1 as MNHEY and CDR2 as SVGAGI. This CDR3 reads CASSWATGPREQFF. The CDR3 region has the DNA TGTGCCAGCAGTTGGGCTACAGGCCCCCGTGAGCAGTTCTTC.

This clone has a single count. This chain connects TRBV7-3 to TRBJ2-7; TRBD2 aligns across 10 bases. Germline V gives CDR1 SGHTA, CDR2 FQGTGA. This CDR3 comprises 18 residues. J gave up 3 bases and V 1 base, and 12 bases lay outside the gene matches. This CDR3 reads CASSLISVAGGIFYEQYF. CDR3 sequence (DNA): TGTGCCAGCAGCTTAATCTCCGTAGCGGGAGGTATTTTCTACGAGCAGTACTTC.

This clone was counted a single time. This chain links TRBV6-1 with TRBJ2-7, with D possibly TRBD1 on 7 matching bases. The CDR3 is made up of 14 amino acids. Germline V gene lookup returns CDR1 MNHNS and CDR2 SASEGT. The V end was cut by 10 bases, the J end by 0 bases, with 16 bases between. This CDR3 reads CATLNRGGSYEQYF. CDR3 coding DNA: TGTGCCACCCTAAACAGGGGAGGCTCCTACGAGCAGTACTTC.

This rearrangement joins TRBV10-2 to TRBJ1-1; tentatively, D is TRBD1 (5 bases). Germline V gene lookup returns CDR1 WSHSY and CDR2 SAAADI. The CDR3 totals 12 residues. V lost 3 bases, J lost 4 bases, and 6 bases lay in between. The CDR3, as DNA: TGCGCCAGCAGTGAAAGGGGCACTGAAGCTTTCTTT. This encodes CASSERGTEAFF.

The V and J genes are TRBV9 and TRBJ2-7; D gene ambiguous. V was shortened by 3 bases and J by 3 bases, with 1 base between the two germline ends. The CDR3 runs to 10 residues. Germline V CDR1 and CDR2: SGDLS, YYNGEE. The CDR3 here is CASSDYEQYF. CDR3 DNA: TGTGCCAGCAGCGACTACGAGCAGTACTTC. Combining the CDR3 with reference TRBV9 and TRBJ2-7 gives the whole variable domain DSGVTQTPKHLITATGQRVTLRCSPRSGDLSVYWYQQSLDQGLQFLIQYYNGEERAKGNILERFSAQQFPDLHSELNLSSLELGDSALYFCASSDYEQYFGPGTRLTVT.

The chain is built from TRBV18 and TRBJ1-2; no firm D call. Trimming removed 6 bases at V and 2 bases at J, with 13 bases between. The CDR3 sequence is 14 residues long. Germline V gene sequence: CDR1 KGHSH, CDR2 LQKENI. The CDR3 DNA reads TGTGCCAGCTCCGCGGAGGCGGGGAACTATGGCTACACCTTC. Translation gives CASSAEAGNYGYTF.

This chain uses TRBV5-1 with TRBJ2-5, with D tentatively TRBD1 (6 bases). This CDR3 comprises 16 residues. The V end lost 3 bases, the J end lost 2 bases, and 17 bases lay between the germline ends. Germline assignment: CDR1 SGHRS and CDR2 YFSETQ. The CDR3 spells CASSSGRGQGQETQYF. The CDR3 coding sequence is TGCGCCAGCAGCTCGGGCAGGGGTCAGGGGCAAGAGACCCAGTACTTC.

Worth noting for this clone: Compared with germline, one end of the junction differs, possibly owing to a read error. J is TRBJ1-2 and V is TRBV9, with 9 bases lining up with TRBD1. The CDR3 has 14 amino acids. The germline gives CDR1 SGDLS, CDR2 YYNGEE. CDR3 sequence reads: CASSVGIEDRGSTF. The CDR3 DNA reads TGTGCCAGCAGCGTAGGGATTGAGGACAGGGGCTCCACCTTC.

This clone came up once. The V call is TRBV5-5, the J call TRBJ1-4; D not certain. V lost 4 bases and J 2 bases, leaving 12 bases between the germline ends. The CDR3 has 15 residues. CDR1 is SGHKS, CDR2 YYEKEE, per germline (reference sequence). In DNA form, the CDR3 reads TGTGCCAGCAGCCGCGCCGTGGGTACTAATGAAAAACTGTTTTTT. As protein: CASSRAVGTNEKLFF.

The chain carries TRBV9 and TRBJ1-4; 8 bases map to TRBD1. Per the germline V gene, CDR1 is SGDLS and CDR2 is YYNGEE. Unmatched junction bases numbered 4, after V lost 4 bases and J lost 8 bases. The CDR3 loop spans 13 amino acids. The CDR3 DNA follows: TGTGCCAGCAGCAAACAGGGGGGAGAAAAACTGTTTTTT. Its protein product is CASSKQGGEKLFF.

The chain employs TRBV28 and TRBJ1-4, with a weak D call TRBD1 (6 bases). Looked up from germline, CDR1 is MDHEN and CDR2 is SYDVKM. V lost 3 bases to trimming and J lost 1 base, with 15 bases between them. The CDR3 covers 17 residues. CDR3 DNA sequence: TGTGCCAGCAGTTTCGTGGTTGGGGGCCGAACTAATGAAAAACTGTTTTTT. Its protein product is CASSFVVGGRTNEKLFF.

This chain connects TRBV7-2 to TRBJ2-7, with 7 bases lining up with TRBD1. This CDR3 is built from 15 residues. V dropped 1 base and J dropped 2; count of bases not matched to a gene: 5. Per the germline V gene, CDR1 is SGHTA and CDR2 is FQGNSA. The CDR3 reads CASSLVGTETYEQYF. CDR3 nucleotides: TGTGCCAGCAGCTTAGTGGGGACAGAGACCTACGAGCAGTACTTC.

V is TRBV5-4 and J is TRBJ2-3; D remains unclear. Germline CDR1 reads SGHNT; CDR2 reads YYREEE (reference sequence). V shed 3 bases and J shed 2 bases, with 7 bases lying between them. The CDR3 has 13 amino acids. The CDR3 DNA sequence: TGTGCCAGCAGCTACCCGTCCACAGATACGCAGTATTTT. It codes for CASSYPSTDTQYF. The variable domain in full, with the rest retrieved from reference TRBV5-4 and TRBJ2-3, is ETGVTQSPTHLIKTRGQQVTLRCSSQSGHNTVSWYQQALGQGPQFIFQYYREEENGRGNFPPRFSGLQFPNYSSELNVNALELDDSALYLCASSYPSTDTQYFGPGTRLTVL.

The V gene is TRBV10-3, the J gene TRBJ1-4; D ambiguous. The V gene lost 6 bases and the J gene lost 7 bases, with 6 bases spanning the gap. Germline lookup yields CDR1 ENHRY and CDR2 SYGVKD. The CDR3 is 11 amino acids. In nucleotides, the CDR3 is TGTGCCATCAGAGGCGGTGAAAAACTGTTTTTT. It codes for CAIRGGEKLFF.

The chain has TRBV4-2 and TRBJ2-1; D is undetermined. Trimming removed 7 bases from V and 4 bases from J, with 20 bases in between. The CDR3 length is 16 residues. From germline, CDR1 is LGHNA and CDR2 YNFKEQ. Written as DNA, the CDR3 is TGTGCCAGCACAGTAGGAACTACACTCTCTTACAATGAGCAGTTCTTC. Translation: CASTVGTTLSYNEQFF.

The table lists this clone with a few counts. The V gene is TRBV28, the J gene TRBJ2-2; D perhaps matches TRBD2 (5 bases). V lost 9 bases and J 4 bases, leaving 6 bases between the germline ends. Looked up from germline, CDR1 is MDHEN and CDR2 is SYDVKM. The length of the CDR3 is 11 residues. The CDR3 DNA reads as TGTGCCAGTGAGGGCACCGGGGAGCTGTTTTTT. Its translation: CASEGTGELFF.

V is TRBV2 and J is TRBJ2-1; perhaps D is TRBD1 or TRBD2 (6 bases each). Germline CDR1 SNHLY, CDR2 FYNNEI. The V end was cut by 10 bases, the J end by 6 bases, with 19 bases between. CDR3 length: 14 amino acids. The CDR3 DNA is TGTGCCACCCGAGGGGGGATCGACGTCAATGAGCAGTTCTTC. This sequence encodes CATRGGIDVNEQFF.

The V call is TRBV6-6, the J call TRBJ2-7, with D perhaps TRBD1 or TRBD2 (5 bases each). Deletions cut 6 bases from V and 1 base from J, with 16 bases between. Germline loops: CDR1 MNHNY, CDR2 SVGAGI (reference sequence). The CDR3 consists of 15 residues. The DNA for the CDR3 is TGTGCCAGCAGAAGATCCGGGGCAGGTTCCTACGAGCAGTACTTC. Protein product: CASRRSGAGSYEQYF.

The chain couples TRBV21-1 to TRBJ1-4; the D call TRBD1 from the table was never checked on the DNA. TRBV21-1 is deemed a pseudogene. This CDR3 is built from 15 residues. The CDR3 nucleotides read TGTGCCAGCAGCAACTCAGGGTGTGCCGGTGAAAAACTGTTTTTT. Protein: CASSNSGCAGEKLFF.

The rearrangement uses TRBV2 and TRBJ2-1, with TRBD1 matching 8 bases. This CDR3 is 14 amino acids long. Germline CDR1 and CDR2: SNHLY and FYNNEI. V lost 3 bases and J lost 5; bases outside the gene matches: 3. The DNA of the CDR3 is TGTGCCAGCAGTGACGGACAGGGTGACAATGAGCAGTTCTTC. This codes for CASSDGQGDNEQFF.

This clone was counted a single time. This sequence joins TRBV5-1 and TRBJ2-5, with no clear D. CDR1 SGHRS and CDR2 YFSETQ come from the germline V gene. The CDR3 is 13 amino acids. The ends were cut back, 2 bases at V and 1 base at J, with 6 bases in the middle. The CDR3 sequence is CASSFGPQETQYF. The DNA of the CDR3 is TGCGCCAGCAGCTTCGGTCCCCAAGAGACCCAGTACTTC.